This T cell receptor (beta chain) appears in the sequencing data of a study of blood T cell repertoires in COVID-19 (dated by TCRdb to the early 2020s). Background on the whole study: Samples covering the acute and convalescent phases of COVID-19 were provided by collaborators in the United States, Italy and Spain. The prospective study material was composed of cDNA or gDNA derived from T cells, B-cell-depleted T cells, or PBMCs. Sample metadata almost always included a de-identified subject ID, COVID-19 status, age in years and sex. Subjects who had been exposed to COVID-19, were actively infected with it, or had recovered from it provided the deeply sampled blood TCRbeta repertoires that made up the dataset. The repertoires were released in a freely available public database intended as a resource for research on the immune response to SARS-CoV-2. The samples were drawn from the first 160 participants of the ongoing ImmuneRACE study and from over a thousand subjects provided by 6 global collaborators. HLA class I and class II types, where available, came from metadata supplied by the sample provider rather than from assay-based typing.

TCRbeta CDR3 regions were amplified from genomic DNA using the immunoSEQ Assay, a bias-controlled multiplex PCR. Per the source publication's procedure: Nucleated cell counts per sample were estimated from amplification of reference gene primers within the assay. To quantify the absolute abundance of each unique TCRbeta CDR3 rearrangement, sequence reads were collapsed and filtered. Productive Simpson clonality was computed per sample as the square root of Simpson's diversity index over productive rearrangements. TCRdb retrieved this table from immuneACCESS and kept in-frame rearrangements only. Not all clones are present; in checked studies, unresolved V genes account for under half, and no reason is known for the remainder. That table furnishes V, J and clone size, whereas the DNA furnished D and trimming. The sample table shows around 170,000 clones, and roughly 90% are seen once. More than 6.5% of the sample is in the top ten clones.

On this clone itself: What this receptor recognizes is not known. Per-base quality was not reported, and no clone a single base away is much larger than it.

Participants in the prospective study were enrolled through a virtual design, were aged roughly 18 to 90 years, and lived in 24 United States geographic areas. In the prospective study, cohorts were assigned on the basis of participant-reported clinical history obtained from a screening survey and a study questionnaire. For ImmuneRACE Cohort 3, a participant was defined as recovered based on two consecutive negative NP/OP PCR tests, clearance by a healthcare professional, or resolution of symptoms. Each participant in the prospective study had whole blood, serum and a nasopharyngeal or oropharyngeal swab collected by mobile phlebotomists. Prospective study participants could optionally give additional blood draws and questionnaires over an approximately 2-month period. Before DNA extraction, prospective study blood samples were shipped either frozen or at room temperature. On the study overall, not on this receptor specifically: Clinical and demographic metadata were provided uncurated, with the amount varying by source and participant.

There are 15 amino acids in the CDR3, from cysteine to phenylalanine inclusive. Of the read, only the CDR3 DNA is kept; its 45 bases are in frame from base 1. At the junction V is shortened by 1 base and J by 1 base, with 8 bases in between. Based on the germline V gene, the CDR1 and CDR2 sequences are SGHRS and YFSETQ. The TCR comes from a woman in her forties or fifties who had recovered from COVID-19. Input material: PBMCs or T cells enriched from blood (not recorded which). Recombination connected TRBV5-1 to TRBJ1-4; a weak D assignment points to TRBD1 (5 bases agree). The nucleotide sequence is TGCGCCAGCAGCTTGCCCCAGGGAACTAATGAAAAACTGTTTTTT. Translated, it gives CASSLPQGTNEKLFF.